Listed below are T cell receptor beta chains from one sample, sequenced in a study of blood T cell repertoires in COVID-19. Produced via immunoSEQ multiplex PCR; TCRdb's table is partial and in-frame only. Seen here are fewer than 250,000 clones, 83% observed once, and the top ten hold 7.4%. Sample: peripheral blood. Source of these receptors: a woman between 50 and 59 years old with acute or convalescent COVID-19. Both conserved end residues are part of each CDR3. Each record gives: J gene, D gene, clone size, V gene, CDR3 protein, CDR3 DNA. D genes are given only for firm matches. Expanded clones get a size class; other rows say once, few or many, or leave the size out.

TRBJ1-2 NA NA TRBV9 CASSGQGKGYGYTF TGTGCCAGCAGCGGGCAGGGTAAAGGCTATGGCTACACCTTC
TRBJ2-5 TRBD2 NA TRBV7-9 CASSLGLAGAGETQYF TGTGCCAGCAGCCTGGGACTAGCGGGAGCGGGAGAGACCCAGTACTTC
TRBJ2-7 TRBD2 NA TRBV9 CASSVGGSPYEQYF TGTGCCAGCAGCGTAGGCGGGAGTCCCTACGAGCAGTACTTC
TRBJ1-1 NA few TRBV7-3 CASGRGNTEAFF TGTGCCAGCGGTAGAGGGAACACTGAAGCTTTCTTT
TRBJ1-1 NA NA TRBV7-2 CASSFRRGGTEAFF TGTGCCAGCAGCTTCCGACGAGGAGGGACTGAAGCTTTCTTT
TRBJ1-6 NA NA TRBV5-6 CASSLHQGRNSPLHF TGTGCCAGCAGCTTACACCAGGGGAGAAATTCACCCCTCCACTTT
TRBJ2-7 NA NA TRBV21-1 CASSTPGRTSGYEQYF TGTGCCAGCAGCACGCCCGGGAGGACTAGCGGTTACGAGCAGTACTTC
TRBJ2-2 TRBD2 NA TRBV6-6 CASRAGGPGELFF TGTGCCAGCAGAGCGGGGGGGCCCGGGGAGCTGTTTTTT
TRBJ2-7 TRBD1 once TRBV2 CASSERTGGNEQYF TGTGCCAGCAGTGAGCGGACAGGGGGCAACGAGCAGTACTTC
TRBJ2-3 TRBD2 NA TRBV7-2 CASSLAGAGGTTDTQYF TGTGCCAGCAGCTTAGCGGGTGCGGGAGGGACCACAGATACGCAGTATTTT